A selection of T cell receptor beta chains follows, all from one sample in a study of type 1 regulatory T cells. For these TCRs, the target antigens are not known. Via MiXCR, TCRdb re-called the reads, giving one row per CDR3 protein. The sample yields about 68,000 distinct CDR3 sequences, roughly three fifths seen once. Sequenced sample: cultured T cells, either the whole culture or a sorted T cell fraction (not recorded which). All receptors come from a human donor in good health. The CDR3 runs from the conserved cysteine through the conserved F or W. D genes are given only for firm matches. Clone size appears in some rows only: once, few, many, or a class for an expanded clone.

clone_size: .
j_call: TRBJ1-6
v_call: TRBV5-1
d_call: .
cdr3_nt: TGCGCCACCTCACTCGGACAGATGGATTCACCCCTCCACTTT
cdr3_aa: CATSLGQMDSPLHF

clone_size: .
j_call: TRBJ1-1
v_call: TRBV7-8
d_call: .
cdr3_nt: TGTGCCAGCAGCTTCCCCTACACTAACACTGAAGCTTTCTTT
cdr3_aa: CASSFPYTNTEAFF

clone_size: .
j_call: TRBJ1-5
v_call: TRBV6-6
d_call: TRBD1
cdr3_nt: TGTGCCAGCAGTTATGACAGGGGAAATCAGCCCCAGCATTTT
cdr3_aa: CASSYDRGNQPQHF

clone_size: once
j_call: TRBJ2-3
v_call: TRBV2
d_call: .
cdr3_nt: TGTGCCAGCACGGAGACAGATACGCAGTATTTT
cdr3_aa: CASTETDTQYF

clone_size: once
j_call: TRBJ1-2
v_call: TRBV7-9
d_call: .
cdr3_nt: TGTGCCAGAAGCCCGTCAGGGGTTGGCTACACCTTC
cdr3_aa: CARSPSGVGYTF

clone_size: .
j_call: TRBJ1-2
v_call: TRBV24-1
d_call: .
cdr3_nt: TGTGCCACCAGTGACTCGGGGGGGAATAACTATGGCTACACCTTC
cdr3_aa: CATSDSGGNNYGYTF

clone_size: few
j_call: TRBJ2-1
v_call: TRBV27
d_call: TRBD2
cdr3_nt: TGTGCCAGCAGTTTCGGGGGGAGGGCCAATAATGAGCAGTTCTTC
cdr3_aa: CASSFGGRANNEQFF

clone_size: .
j_call: TRBJ1-4
v_call: TRBV30
d_call: TRBD1
cdr3_nt: TGTGCCTGGAGTGGGGGACAGGGAGATAAAAAACTGTTTTTT
cdr3_aa: CAWSGGQGDKKLFF

clone_size: few
j_call: TRBJ2-3
v_call: TRBV20-1
d_call: .
cdr3_nt: TGCAGTGCTACCGCAGATACGCAGTATTTT
cdr3_aa: CSATADTQYF

clone_size: .
j_call: TRBJ2-1
v_call: TRBV7-6
d_call: TRBD2
cdr3_nt: TGTGCCAGCAGCTTAAAGCGGGCTAGCGGGAGTACGTCCTACAATGAGCAGTTCTTC
cdr3_aa: CASSLKRASGSTSYNEQFF

clone_size: .
j_call: TRBJ2-1
v_call: TRBV3-1
d_call: TRBD2
cdr3_nt: TGTGCCAGCAGCCCCGATGAAGGGACTAGAGGGGGTAACTCCTACAATAAGCAGTTCTTC
cdr3_aa: CASSPDEGTRGGNSYNKQFF

clone_size: .
j_call: TRBJ1-5
v_call: TRBV29-1
d_call: .
cdr3_nt: TGCAGCGTGGGGCTGGTGGCCAATCAGCCCCAGCATTTT
cdr3_aa: CSVGLVANQPQHF

clone_size: .
j_call: TRBJ1-1
v_call: TRBV3-1
d_call: .
cdr3_nt: TGTGCCAGCAGCCAAGGGACCCCCGGCCGGATGAACACTGAAGCTTTCTTT
cdr3_aa: CASSQGTPGRMNTEAFF

clone_size: .
j_call: TRBJ1-1
v_call: TRBV7-9
d_call: .
cdr3_nt: TGTGCCAGCAGCCAGGCCATAATGAACACTGAAGCTTTCTTT
cdr3_aa: CASSQAIMNTEAFF

clone_size: few
j_call: TRBJ2-5
v_call: TRBV6-5
d_call: TRBD2
cdr3_nt: TGTGCCAGCAAGGGTAGCGGGAGGTTTGAGACCCAGTACTTC
cdr3_aa: CASKGSGRFETQYF

clone_size: few
j_call: TRBJ1-2
v_call: TRBV20-1
d_call: TRBD1
cdr3_nt: TGCAGTGCTCCCGGGACAGGGCATTCTTGGGGTTATGGCTACACCTTC
cdr3_aa: CSAPGTGHSWGYGYTF

clone_size: .
j_call: TRBJ2-4
v_call: TRBV27
d_call: TRBD1
cdr3_nt: TGTGCCAGCAGTTTCCAGGGGGCCTTAAAAAACATTCAGTACTTC
cdr3_aa: CASSFQGALKNIQYF

clone_size: few
j_call: TRBJ2-3
v_call: TRBV5-1
d_call: TRBD2
cdr3_nt: TGCGCCAGCAGCTTTGGGACTAGCGGGCTCACAGATACGCAGTATTTT
cdr3_aa: CASSFGTSGLTDTQYF

clone_size: .
j_call: TRBJ2-2
v_call: TRBV3-1
d_call: .
cdr3_nt: TGTGCCAGCAGCCCTTTTTTGTTGAACACCGGGGAGCTGTTTTTT
cdr3_aa: CASSPFLLNTGELFF

clone_size: .
j_call: TRBJ1-1
v_call: TRBV28
d_call: .
cdr3_nt: TGTGCCAGCAGTTTCTCCGCCGGGGCTGGTGGCACTGAAGCTTTCTTT
cdr3_aa: CASSFSAGAGGTEAFF

clone_size: .
j_call: TRBJ2-3
v_call: TRBV10-2
d_call: TRBD2
cdr3_nt: TGCGCCAGCAGCGGTAGCGGGAGGGCGCCAGATACGCAGTATTTT
cdr3_aa: CASSGSGRAPDTQYF

clone_size: few
j_call: TRBJ1-1
v_call: TRBV12-2
d_call: .
cdr3_nt: TGTGCAAGTCGCTTAACATTGGGCCCCCGACAGGGAGGGAAGAGGACTGAAGCTTTCTTT
cdr3_aa: CASRLTLGPRQGGKRTEAFF

clone_size: .
j_call: TRBJ2-7
v_call: TRBV7-2
d_call: .
cdr3_nt: TGTGCCAGCAGCTTAGGCGGTACAGGGAAGGAGCAGTACTTC
cdr3_aa: CASSLGGTGKEQYF

clone_size: .
j_call: TRBJ2-7
v_call: TRBV7-8
d_call: TRBD2
cdr3_nt: TGTGCCAGCAGCCCCGGACTAGACTACGAGCAGTACTTC
cdr3_aa: CASSPGLDYEQYF

clone_size: .
j_call: TRBJ1-5
v_call: TRBV20-1
d_call: .
cdr3_nt: TGCAGTGCTAGAGACAACTTACCGAATCAGCCCCAGCATTTT
cdr3_aa: CSARDNLPNQPQHF

clone_size: .
j_call: TRBJ2-1
v_call: TRBV19
d_call: .
cdr3_nt: TGTGCCAGTACCTATACTAGTTCCAATGAGCAGTTCTTC
cdr3_aa: CASTYTSSNEQFF

clone_size: .
j_call: TRBJ2-7
v_call: TRBV29-1
d_call: .
cdr3_nt: TGCAGCGTTGCGGTGGGCTCGGCCGAGCAGTACTTC
cdr3_aa: CSVAVGSAEQYF

clone_size: .
j_call: TRBJ2-5
v_call: TRBV4-1
d_call: .
cdr3_nt: TGCGCCAGCAGCCAAGATAGGGGGTGGGAGACCCAGTACTTC
cdr3_aa: CASSQDRGWETQYF

clone_size: .
j_call: TRBJ2-7
v_call: TRBV20-1
d_call: .
cdr3_nt: TGCAGTGCTAGAGATCCGAACAGGGCCTCCTACGAGCAGTACTTC
cdr3_aa: CSARDPNRASYEQYF

clone_size: .
j_call: TRBJ2-4
v_call: TRBV18
d_call: .
cdr3_nt: TGTGCCAGCTCACCACCTAGTAAAAACATTCAGTACTTC
cdr3_aa: CASSPPSKNIQYF

clone_size: .
j_call: TRBJ2-3
v_call: TRBV5-5
d_call: .
cdr3_nt: TGTGCCAGCAGCTTGACTGTAGCCACCATCTCCGATACGCAGTATTTT
cdr3_aa: CASSLTVATISDTQYF

clone_size: .
j_call: TRBJ2-5
v_call: TRBV9
d_call: TRBD2
cdr3_nt: TGTGCCAGCAGCGTAAAAAGCACCGGACTAGCGGGACAAGAGACCCAGTACTTC
cdr3_aa: CASSVKSTGLAGQETQYF

clone_size: few
j_call: TRBJ1-5
v_call: TRBV3-1
d_call: .
cdr3_nt: TGTGCCAGCAGCCAAGGACAGGCCAATCAGCCCCAGCATTTT
cdr3_aa: CASSQGQANQPQHF

clone_size: .
j_call: TRBJ2-3
v_call: TRBV7-8
d_call: TRBD2
cdr3_nt: TGTGCCAGCAGCTTAGAACTAGCGGGAGATACGCAGTATTTT
cdr3_aa: CASSLELAGDTQYF

clone_size: .
j_call: TRBJ2-3
v_call: TRBV27
d_call: TRBD2
cdr3_nt: TGTGCCAGCAGTAAAGCCGGGACTAGCGGGAGTGTCACAAATACGCAGTATTTT
cdr3_aa: CASSKAGTSGSVTNTQYF

clone_size: .
j_call: TRBJ2-2
v_call: TRBV6-6
d_call: TRBD2
cdr3_nt: TGTGCCAGCAGTCGGACGGGAGAACTAGCGGGAGCTCTCACCGGGGAGCTGTTTTTT
cdr3_aa: CASSRTGELAGALTGELFF

clone_size: .
j_call: TRBJ2-6
v_call: TRBV10-3
d_call: TRBD1
cdr3_nt: TGTGCCATCAGGGAGGACAGGGGGTCCAACGTCCTGACTTTC
cdr3_aa: CAIREDRGSNVLTF

clone_size: .
j_call: TRBJ2-1
v_call: TRBV2
d_call: .
cdr3_nt: TGTGCCAGCAGTGATAGGCAGGGGATTAAAGATGAGCAGTTCTTC
cdr3_aa: CASSDRQGIKDEQFF

clone_size: .
j_call: TRBJ2-3
v_call: TRBV20-1
d_call: .
cdr3_nt: TGCAGTGCTAGACCGGCAGTCTCAGATACGCAGTATTTT
cdr3_aa: CSARPAVSDTQYF

clone_size: .
j_call: TRBJ1-1
v_call: TRBV4-1
d_call: .
cdr3_nt: TGCGCCAGCAGCCAAAACATGGGGACTGAAGCTTTCTTT
cdr3_aa: CASSQNMGTEAFF

clone_size: .
j_call: TRBJ2-7
v_call: TRBV20-1
d_call: .
cdr3_nt: TGCAGTGCTAGAGATGGGACCGACCCCTACGAGCAGTACTTC
cdr3_aa: CSARDGTDPYEQYF

clone_size: .
j_call: TRBJ2-1
v_call: TRBV7-7
d_call: TRBD2
cdr3_nt: TGTGCCAGCAGCCCGGGACTAGCGGGATTATACAATGAGCAGTTCTTC
cdr3_aa: CASSPGLAGLYNEQFF